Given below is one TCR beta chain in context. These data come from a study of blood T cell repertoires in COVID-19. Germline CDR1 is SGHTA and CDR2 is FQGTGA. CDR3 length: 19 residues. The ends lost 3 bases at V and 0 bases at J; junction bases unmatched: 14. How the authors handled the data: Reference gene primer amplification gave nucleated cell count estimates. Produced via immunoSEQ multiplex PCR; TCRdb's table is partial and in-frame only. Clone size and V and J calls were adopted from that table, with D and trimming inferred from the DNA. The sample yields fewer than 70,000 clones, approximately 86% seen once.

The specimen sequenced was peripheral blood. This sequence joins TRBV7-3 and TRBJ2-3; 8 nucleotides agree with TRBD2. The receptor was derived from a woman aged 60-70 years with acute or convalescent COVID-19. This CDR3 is CASSFTPLSLAASTDTQYF. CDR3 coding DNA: TGTGCCAGCAGCTTTACCCCGCTATCACTAGCGGCTAGCACAGATACGCAGTATTTT.